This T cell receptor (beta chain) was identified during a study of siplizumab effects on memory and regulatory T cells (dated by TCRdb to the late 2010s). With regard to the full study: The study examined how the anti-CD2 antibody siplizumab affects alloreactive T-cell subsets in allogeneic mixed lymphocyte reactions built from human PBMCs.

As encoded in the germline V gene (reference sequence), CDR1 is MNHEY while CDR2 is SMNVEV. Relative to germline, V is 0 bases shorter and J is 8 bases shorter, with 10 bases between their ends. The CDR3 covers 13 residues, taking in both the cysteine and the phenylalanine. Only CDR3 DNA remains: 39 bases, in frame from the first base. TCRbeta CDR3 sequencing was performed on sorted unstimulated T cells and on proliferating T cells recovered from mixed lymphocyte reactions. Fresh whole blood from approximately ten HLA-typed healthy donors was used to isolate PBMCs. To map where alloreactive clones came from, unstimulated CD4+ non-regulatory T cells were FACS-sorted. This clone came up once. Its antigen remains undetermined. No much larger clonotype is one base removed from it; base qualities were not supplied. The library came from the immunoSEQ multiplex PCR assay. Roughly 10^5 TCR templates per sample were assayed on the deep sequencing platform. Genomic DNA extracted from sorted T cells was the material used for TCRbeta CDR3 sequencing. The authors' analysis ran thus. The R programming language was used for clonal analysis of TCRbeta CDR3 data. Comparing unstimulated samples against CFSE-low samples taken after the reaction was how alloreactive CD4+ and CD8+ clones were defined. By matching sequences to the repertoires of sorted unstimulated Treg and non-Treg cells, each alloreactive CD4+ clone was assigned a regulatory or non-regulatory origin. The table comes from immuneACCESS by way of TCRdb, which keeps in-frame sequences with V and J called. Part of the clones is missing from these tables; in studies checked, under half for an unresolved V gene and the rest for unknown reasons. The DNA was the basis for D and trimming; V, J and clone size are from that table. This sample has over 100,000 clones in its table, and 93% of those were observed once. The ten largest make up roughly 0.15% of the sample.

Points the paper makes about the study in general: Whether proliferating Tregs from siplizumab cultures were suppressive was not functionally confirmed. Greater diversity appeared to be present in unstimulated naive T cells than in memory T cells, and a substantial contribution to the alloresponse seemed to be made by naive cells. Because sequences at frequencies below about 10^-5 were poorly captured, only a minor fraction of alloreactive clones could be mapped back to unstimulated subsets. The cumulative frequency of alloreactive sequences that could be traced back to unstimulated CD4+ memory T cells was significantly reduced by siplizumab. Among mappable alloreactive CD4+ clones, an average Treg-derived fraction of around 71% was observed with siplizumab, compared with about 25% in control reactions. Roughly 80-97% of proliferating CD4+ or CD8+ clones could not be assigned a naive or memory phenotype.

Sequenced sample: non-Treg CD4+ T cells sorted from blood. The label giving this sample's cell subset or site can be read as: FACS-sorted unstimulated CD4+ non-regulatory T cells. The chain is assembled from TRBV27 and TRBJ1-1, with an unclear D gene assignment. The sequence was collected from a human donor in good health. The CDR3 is CASSLSRQTEAFF. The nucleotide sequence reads TGTGCCAGCAGTTTATCTAGGCAGACAGAAGCTTTCTTT.